Shown below are 26 T cell receptor beta chains from a single sample sequenced in a study of identical twins. Using its own MiXCR run on the 5' RACE reads, TCRdb lists one record per CDR3 protein. The sample lists roughly 1.6 million distinct CDR3 sequences; less than 35% were seen once. Sequenced input: cord blood. These receptors originate from a newborn girl in good health.

This sequence joins TRBV20-1 and TRBJ2-5; unclear D gene. V was cut by 1 base and J by 3 bases, with 21 bases left in between. Germline CDR1 DFQATT, CDR2 SNEGSKA (reference sequence). This CDR3 has 17 amino acids. The CDR3, as DNA: TGCAGTGCTAGAGTGGGAAGTGGCTTTGGGTTAAAAGAGACCCAGTACTTC. Translating gives CSARVGSGFGLKETQYF.

This clonotype was picked up one time. The chain couples TRBV20-1 to TRBJ1-2; D is ambiguous. Trimming shortened V by 3 bases and J by 4 bases, and 15 bases separated the two germline ends. This CDR3 spans 14 amino acids. Per the germline V gene, CDR1 is DFQATT and CDR2 is SNEGSKA (reference sequence). The CDR3 loop is CSASAPGSPYGYTF. CDR3 DNA: TGCAGTGCTAGCGCCCCCGGGTCCCCCTATGGCTACACCTTC.

The V call is TRBV20-1, the J call TRBJ2-5, with D maybe TRBD1 (7 bases). Trimming pared 0 bases from V and 5 bases from J, leaving 13 bases between. Germline CDR1 and CDR2: DFQATT and SNEGSKA (reference sequence). The CDR3 is 14 amino acids. The CDR3 protein is CSARDPGGIETQYF. CDR3 nucleotides: TGCAGTGCTAGAGACCCAGGGGGGATCGAGACCCAGTACTTC.

The V gene is TRBV20-1, the J gene TRBJ1-2; TRBD1 agrees at 8 bases. The CDR3 has 14 amino acids. V trimming: 4 bases; J trimming: 2 bases; junction bases outside the gene matches: 6. Germline V gene data show CDR1 as DFQATT and CDR2 as SNEGSKA (reference sequence). This CDR3 is CSANGQGYNYGYTF. CDR3 coding DNA: TGCAGTGCTAATGGACAGGGTTACAACTATGGCTACACCTTC.

The chain links TRBV5-5 to TRBJ1-4; no definite D call. This CDR3 has 17 residues. Germline V gene lookup returns CDR1 SGHKS and CDR2 YYEKEE (reference sequence). The ends were cut back, 0 bases at V and 0 bases at J, with 12 bases in the middle. CDR3 DNA sequence: TGTGCCAGCAGCTTGGCTTCTCTCCCCGCAACTAATGAAAAACTGTTTTTT. Encoded protein: CASSLASLPATNEKLFF.

This clonotype was counted only a few times. This chain links TRBV3-1 with TRBJ2-3; 15 bases agree with TRBD2. This CDR3 contains 17 residues. CDR1 is LGHDT, CDR2 YNNKEL, per germline (reference sequence). With 0 bases clipped from V and 7 bases from J, the junction kept 5 bases outside the gene matches. The CDR3 spells CASSQDRTSGGANTQYF. The DNA for the CDR3 is TGTGCCAGCAGCCAAGATCGGACTAGCGGGGGGGCTAATACGCAGTATTTT.

This clonotype turned up a few times. This chain joins TRBV6-5 and TRBJ2-1; D could derive from TRBD1 or TRBD2 (5 bases each). The CDR3 has 13 residues. Trimming removed 7 bases from V and 6 bases from J, with 13 bases in between. CDR1 MNHEY and CDR2 SVGAGI come from the germline V gene. The CDR3 coding sequence is TGTGCCAGCAATAATCGGGGCGGCAATGAGCAGTTCTTC. Its protein product is CASNNRGGNEQFF.

This chain uses TRBV13 with TRBJ2-5; D perhaps matches TRBD2 (5 bases). There are 14 residues in the CDR3. Germline lookup yields CDR1 PRHDT and CDR2 FYEKMQ (reference sequence). V lost 5 bases, J lost 11 bases, and 21 bases lay in between. The CDR3 bases are TGTGCCAGCAGCGAGAACCCTAGTAGCGATGAGCAGTACTTC. It translates to CASSENPSSDEQYF. Based on the CDR3 plus reference TRBV13 and TRBJ2-5, the full variable domain is AAGVIQSPRHLIKEKRETATLKCYPIPRHDTVYWYQQGPGQDPQFLISFYEKMQSDKGSIPDRFSAQQFSDYHSELNMSSLELGDSALYFCASSENPSSDEQYFGPGTRLLVL.

Notes on this clonotype: At one end the junction does not follow the germline gene, possibly because of a read error. This rearrangement joins TRBV29-1 to TRBJ1-1; no definite D call. CDR3 size: 13 residues. The germline V gene has CDR1 SQVTM and CDR2 ANQGSEA. The CDR3, as DNA: TGCAGCGTTGCCCTTCGTTTGAACATTGAAGCTTTCTTT. Its translation: CSVALRLNIEAFF.

The chain is built from TRBV20-1 and TRBJ2-7; 9 bases match TRBD1. The J call may be in error: the DNA end matches TRBJ2-4 better. The CDR3 has 14 amino acids. The germline CDR1 and CDR2 sequences are DFQATT and SNEGSKA (reference sequence). The CDR3 reads CSARGDRARNIQYF. Written as DNA, the CDR3 is TGCAGTGCTAGGGGGGACAGGGCCAGGAACATTCAGTACTTC.

This clonotype was counted between two and nine times. This rearrangement joins TRBV5-1 to TRBJ1-5, with D possibly being TRBD1 (6 bases). From germline, CDR1 is SGHRS and CDR2 YFSETQ. The CDR3 covers 14 residues. V was shortened by 0 bases and J by 7 bases, with 11 bases between the two germline ends. The CDR3 is CASSLASGDQPQHF. The CDR3 DNA reads as TGCGCCAGCAGCTTGGCATCAGGGGACCAGCCCCAGCATTTT.

Many counts were recorded for this clonotype. The V call is TRBV12-3 or TRBV12-4, the J call TRBJ1-2, with TRBD1 as a possible D gene (5 bases). Between the trimmed V and J ends, which lost 3 bases and 2 bases, there was a span of 10 bases. The CDR3 is made up of 14 amino acids. The DNA of the CDR3 is TGTGCCAGCAGTTTCTCCAGGGCCAACTATGGCTACACCTTC. This encodes CASSFSRANYGYTF.

The chain is built from TRBV29-1 and TRBJ1-1; D not certain. The CDR3 spans 11 residues. Germline V CDR1 and CDR2: SQVTM, ANQGSEA. V lost 5 bases, J lost 10 bases, and 14 bases lay in between. The CDR3 bases are TGCAGCGTTCAAGGGTGGACTCTAGCTTTCTTT. This gives the protein CSVQGWTLAFF.

Worth noting for this clonotype: A junction boundary mismatches the germline segment, possibly from a read error. The chain recombines TRBV5-1 with TRBJ2-7; 8 nucleotides align to TRBD2. Per the germline V gene, CDR1 is SGHRS and CDR2 is YFSETQ. The CDR3 runs to 15 residues. The CDR3 region is CASSFLTTSAYEQYF. The DNA for the CDR3 is TGCGCCAGCAGCTTCCTAACGACTAGCGCCTATGAGCAGTACTTC. Supplemented by reference TRBV5-1 and TRBJ2-7, the full variable domain reads KAGVTQTPRYLIKTRGQQVTLSCSPISGHRSVSWYQQTPGQGLQFLFEYFSETQRNKGNFPGRFSGRQFSNSRSEMNVSTLELGDSALYLCASSFLTTSAYEQYFGPGTRLTVT.

In its sample, this clonotype was seen a few times. The CDR3 sequence: CASSENRKGYTF. The CDR3 DNA follows: TGTGCCAGCAGTGAAAACAGGAAAGGCTACACCTTC. J is TRBJ1-2 and V is TRBV2; possible D gene TRBD1, 5 bases. V lost 2 bases to trimming and J lost 8 bases, with 9 bases between them. The germline CDR1 and CDR2 sequences are SNHLY and FYNNEI. The CDR3 spans 12 residues.

Note on this clonotype: A read error may produce the germline difference seen at one junction end. The CDR3 DNA reads as TGTGCCAGTAGGATGACGGACAATCAGCCTCAGCATTTT. The encoded protein is CASRMTDNQPQHF. The chain joins TRBV19 to TRBJ1-5, with TRBD1 as a possible D gene (5 bases). This CDR3 contains 13 residues. In germline, CDR1 is LNHDA, CDR2 SQIVND (reference sequence). The variable domain in full, with the rest retrieved from reference TRBV19 and TRBJ1-5, is DGGITQSPKYLFRKEGQNVTLSCEQNLNHDAMYWYRQDPGQGLRLIYYSQIVNDFQKGDIAEGYSVSREKKESFPLTVTSAQKNPTAFYLCASRMTDNQPQHFGDGTRLSIL.

This clonotype turned up a few times. The chain joins TRBV24-1 to TRBJ2-7, with TRBD1 identical over 7 bases. V lost 1 base, J lost 0 bases, and 2 bases stayed unmatched. Germline lookup yields CDR1 KGHDR and CDR2 SFDVKD. CDR3 length: 15 residues. The CDR3, as DNA: TGTGCCACCAGTGATTTCAACAGGGGCTCCTACGAGCAGTACTTC. This codes for CATSDFNRGSYEQYF.

The rearrangement links TRBV29-1 to TRBJ2-3, with TRBD2 identical over 7 bases. This CDR3 is 13 amino acids long. V lost 6 bases and J lost 2; bases outside the gene matches: 5. CDR1 SQVTM and CDR2 ANQGSEA come from the germline V gene. The CDR3 reads CSVHRDYTDTQYF. CDR3 DNA sequence: TGCAGCGTCCACCGGGACTACACAGATACGCAGTATTTT.

The V and J genes are TRBV5-1 and TRBJ1-4; no clear D gene. The V end lost 1 base, the J end lost 0 bases, and 4 bases lay between the germline ends. Germline CDR1 SGHRS, CDR2 YFSETQ. The CDR3 spans 14 residues. CDR3 region: CASSLLPTNEKLFF. The CDR3 DNA is TGCGCCAGCAGCTTGCTCCCAACTAATGAAAAACTGTTTTTT.

The chain carries TRBV20-1 and TRBJ2-5; TRBD1 agrees at 10 bases. The last part of the DNA fits TRBJ2-7 better; the J call may be wrong. The CDR3 consists of 14 residues. Germline V gives CDR1 DFQATT, CDR2 SNEGSKA (reference sequence). CDR3 DNA sequence: TGCAGTGCTAGACACCTCGGACAGGGGGACGAGCAGTACTTC. The encoded protein is CSARHLGQGDEQYF.

The table lists this clonotype with a few counts. The rearrangement uses TRBV29-1 and TRBJ1-1, with 9 bases fitting TRBD1. The CDR3 totals 14 residues. J was trimmed by 1 base and V by 7 bases; bases with no gene match: 7. Germline V gene sequence: CDR1 SQVTM, CDR2 ANQGSEA. CDR3 in DNA: TGCAGCGGCACTCCGGGACAGGGGAACACTGAAGCTTTCTTT. Amino acid sequence: CSGTPGQGNTEAFF.

The rearrangement links TRBV4-2 to TRBJ2-1, with a weak D call TRBD2 (5 bases). V shed 0 bases and J shed 8 bases, with 14 bases lying between them. CDR1 is LGHNA, CDR2 YNFKEQ, per germline. The CDR3 loop spans 15 amino acids. The CDR3 here is CASSQDGGRLDEQFF. DNA for the CDR3: TGTGCCAGCAGCCAAGATGGTGGGAGACTCGATGAGCAGTTCTTC.

As concerns this clonotype: The junction departs from the called germline gene at one end, perhaps through a read error. The genes are TRBV5-1 and TRBJ2-3; 7 positions match TRBD2. Germline values: CDR1 SGHRS, CDR2 YFSETQ. CDR3 size: 15 residues. This CDR3 reads CASSLGPRETDTQYF. The CDR3 DNA sequence: TGCGCCAGTAGCTTGGGGCCGCGGGAGACAGATACGCAGTATTTT.

The table lists this clonotype with a few counts. The chain links TRBV28 to TRBJ1-5; a weak D match, TRBD1 (5 bases). Trimming took off 8 bases at V and 1 base at J, with 12 bases between the two ends. The germline V gene has CDR1 MDHEN and CDR2 SYDVKM. The CDR3 consists of 14 residues. In nucleotides, the CDR3 is TGTGCCAGCGCATCGCGGGGGAGCAATCAGCCCCAGCATTTT. Its protein is CASASRGSNQPQHF.

This clonotype has just a few counts. The chain uses TRBV12-3 or TRBV12-4 and TRBJ1-2; D not certain. The ends were cut back, 8 bases at V and 8 bases at J, with 9 bases in the middle. The CDR3 extends over 10 amino acids. The CDR3 sequence: CASGLGGYTF. CDR3 nucleotide sequence: TGTGCCAGCGGGTTGGGGGGCTACACCTTC.

The chain has TRBV28 and TRBJ1-1, with D tentatively TRBD1 (6 bases). V gave up 4 bases and J gave up 5 bases, with 17 bases separating them. The germline CDR1 and CDR2 sequences are MDHEN and SYDVKM. The CDR3 length is 15 residues. CDR3 bases: TGTGCCAGCAGTTCCCTCCCTGAGGGGGGTACTGAAGCTTTCTTT. Translation gives CASSSLPEGGTEAFF. Full variable domain (missing parts from reference TRBV28 and TRBJ1-1): DVKVTQSSRYLVKRTGEKVFLECVQDMDHENMFWYRQDPGLGLRLIYFSYDVKMKEKGDIPEGYSVSREKKERFSLILESASTNQTSMYLCASSSLPEGGTEAFFGQGTRLTVV.